This entry is about one T cell receptor beta chain. Its target is not known. This sample is part of a study of T cells after yellow fever vaccination. Study-wide results and limits: The secondary response was weaker, and its peak arrived faster, on day 5 versus 15. Primary-vaccination clones mostly resurfaced post-booster (just under 98% CD4, roughly 87% CD8). The CD4 and CD8 compartments had a small share of their clonotypes in common.

TCR cDNA was made by 5'RACE template switching, adding a universal primer site and UMIs. From the 5' RACE reads, TCRdb called clonotypes with MiXCR, one entry per CDR3 protein. The profile covers around 250,000 distinct CDR3 sequences, with 6.9% appearing a single time and roughly 0.86% taken by the ten largest. Germline lookup yields CDR1 GTSNPN and CDR2 SVGIG (reference sequence). V shed 5 bases and J 5 bases; nucleotides not matched to a gene: 6. CDR3 size: 13 residues. This TCR was sampled from a man between 25 and 39 years old who received the YFV17D yellow fever vaccine. Sample: CD4+ T cells sorted from PBMCs, taken 15 days after the yellow fever booster vaccination. The J gene is TRBJ2-7, the V gene TRBV30; 10 bases are shared with TRBD1. The CDR3, as DNA: TGTGCCTGGTTGGGACAGGGGACTAACGAGCAGTACTTC. Its translation: CAWLGQGTNEQYF.